Below, 17 T cell receptor beta chains from the same sample are listed, as sequenced in a study of beta chain features in type 1 diabetes. Regarding the study as a whole: Moderately but significantly shorter TCRB CDR3s were found in Type 1 diabetes patients in all four CD4+ subsets.

Every isolated RNA sample was fully reverse transcribed, so sequencing captured expressed TCRB transcripts. Libraries were prepared by immunoSEQ multiplex PCR; TCRdb keeps only in-frame clonotypes and omits some of them. Of under 200,000 clones listed, 6.5% to 8.5% are singletons. These TCRs' antigens remain unknown. Input material: central memory CD4+ T cells from blood. The origin of the receptors is a woman between 18 and 29 years old with type 1 diabetes.

This clone was seen a handful of times. The V and J genes are TRBV14 and TRBJ1-1; weak D call: TRBD1 (6 bases). CDR1 and CDR2 from the germline V gene are SGHDN and FVKESK. The CDR3 has 15 amino acids. V was trimmed by 1 base and J by 10 bases, leaving 19 bases between them. The CDR3 nucleotides are TGTGCCAGCAGCCAAGTTGCCGGGGCAGGGGACGGAGCTTTCTTT. Its protein is CASSQVAGAGDGAFF.

The rearrangement joins TRBV19 to TRBJ2-7; D may be TRBD1 (7 bases). Germline CDR1 is LNHDA and CDR2 is SQIVND (reference sequence). The ends were cut back, 6 bases at V and 2 bases at J, with 14 bases in the middle. The CDR3 is 14 amino acids. CDR3 DNA: TGTGCCAGTAGGGGAGGACAGGAGACCTACGAGCAGTACTTC. This sequence encodes CASRGGQETYEQYF.

In its sample, this clone was seen a few times. This rearrangement joins TRBV19 to TRBJ2-5, with 11 positions matching TRBD2. Losses at the gene ends were 5 bases for V and 5 bases for J; bases not matched to a gene: 7. Germline CDR1 LNHDA, CDR2 SQIVND (reference sequence). The CDR3 has 15 residues. CDR3 sequence (DNA): TGTGCCAGTAGTCATCCGGGACTAGCGGATGAGACCCAGTACTTC. Its translation: CASSHPGLADETQYF.

The rearrangement uses TRBV4-3 and TRBJ1-1; D possibly corresponds to TRBD1 (6 bases). V gave up 3 bases and J gave up 1 base, with 15 bases separating them. The germline V gene encodes CDR1 LGHNA and CDR2 YSLEER. The CDR3 is 16 residues long. As DNA, the CDR3 is TGCGCCAGCAGCCAGGAAATAGGACAGCGGAACACTGAAGCTTTCTTT. This encodes CASSQEIGQRNTEAFF.

Many counts were recorded for this clone. The chain joins TRBV15 to TRBJ1-3; D is ambiguous. This CDR3 comprises 14 residues. Trimming removed 8 bases at V and 0 bases at J, with 11 bases between. From germline, CDR1 is LNHNV and CDR2 YYDKDF (reference sequence). DNA for the CDR3: TGTGCCACCCAGGTTGGGAGCTCTGGAAACACCATATATTTT. This encodes CATQVGSSGNTIYF.

This clone has just a few counts. J is TRBJ2-2 and V is TRBV28, with 7 bases fitting TRBD1. This CDR3 spans 14 amino acids. With 2 bases clipped from V and 7 bases from J, the junction kept 4 bases outside the gene matches. The germline V gene has CDR1 MDHEN and CDR2 SYDVKM. DNA for the CDR3: TGTGCCAGCAGTTTAGCCAGGGGGAGCGGGGAGCTGTTTTTT. Translated, it gives CASSLARGSGELFF.

The rearrangement joins TRBV15 to TRBJ2-2; D may be TRBD1 (7 bases). Trimming left V 5 bases short and J 3 bases short, with 16 bases between. Looked up from germline, CDR1 is LNHNV and CDR2 is YYDKDF (reference sequence). The CDR3 runs to 16 residues. This CDR3 is CATSAHAGGYTGELFF. The CDR3 bases are TGTGCCACCAGCGCCCACGCAGGGGGGTACACCGGGGAGCTGTTTTTT. Together with reference TRBV15 and TRBJ2-2, the CDR3 gives the full variable domain: DAMVIQNPRYQVTQFGKPVTLSCSQTLNHNVMYWYQQKSSQAPKLLFHYYDKDFNNEADTPDNFQSRRPNTSFCFLDIRSPGLGDTAMYLCATSAHAGGYTGELFFGEGSRLTVL.

V usage is TRBV5-5 and J usage is TRBJ2-5, with TRBD2 as a possible D gene (5 bases). The CDR3 sequence is 12 residues long. Trimming pared 4 bases from V and 5 bases from J, leaving 9 bases between. CDR1 and CDR2 from the germline V gene are SGHKS and YYEKEE (reference sequence). For the CDR3, the DNA is TGTGCCAGCAGCGCGGACTGGGAGACCCAGTACTTC. The encoded protein is CASSADWETQYF. Full variable domain (remainder filled in from reference TRBV5-5 and TRBJ2-5): DAGVTQSPTHLIKTRGQQVTLRCSPISGHKSVSWYQQVLGQGPQFIFQYYEKEERGRGNFPDRFSARQFPNYSSELNVNALLLGDSALYLCASSADWETQYFGPGTRLLVL.

The chain has TRBV7-9 and TRBJ1-1; 7 bases agree with TRBD1. The CDR3 covers 15 residues. V was clipped by 5 bases and J by 0 bases; unmatched bases: 6. The germline CDR1 and CDR2 sequences are SEHNR and FQNEAQ (reference sequence). The CDR3 is CASSEQGSLNTEAFF. In DNA, the CDR3 is TGTGCCAGCAGCGAACAGGGGAGTCTGAACACTGAAGCTTTCTTT.

This clone was seen more than once but under ten times. V gene TRBV12-2 combines with J gene TRBJ2-1; TRBD2 reflects the table's D call only, with no check against the DNA. TRBV12-2 is termed a pseudogene. The CDR3 extends over 18 amino acids. The CDR3 is CASRARRGLAGVYNEQFF. In DNA form, the CDR3 reads TGTGCAAGTCGCGCACGCAGGGGACTAGCGGGAGTTTACAATGAGCAGTTCTTC.

This clone was found a few times. CDR3 DNA sequence: TGTGCCACTGCCTCCGGGACAGGGCCCCCCGATACGCAGTATTTT. Translated, it gives CATASGTGPPDTQYF. The chain uses TRBV19 and TRBJ2-3, with 9 bases fitting TRBD1. Germline loops: CDR1 LNHDA, CDR2 SQIVND (reference sequence). The J segment lost 6 bases and the V segment lost 10 bases, leaving 14 bases of the junction unmatched. This CDR3 is built from 15 residues.

This clone has just a few counts. J is TRBJ2-2 and V is TRBV5-1, with 11 nucleotides matching TRBD1. CDR1 and CDR2 from the germline V gene are SGHRS and YFSETQ. CDR3 size: 18 residues. V was pared by 4 bases and J by 7 bases, with 15 bases of the junction left unmatched. DNA for the CDR3: TGCGCCAGCAGCCTTCGGACGATTGGACAGGGGGCCATCGGGGAGCTGTTTTTT. The encoded protein is CASSLRTIGQGAIGELFF.

The chain employs TRBV7-9 and TRBJ1-6; possible D gene TRBD1, 6 bases. The CDR3 runs to 15 residues. V lost 1 base, J lost 10 bases, and 14 bases lay in between. The germline V gene has CDR1 SEHNR and CDR2 FQNEAQ (reference sequence). This CDR3 is CASSLGQGGYSPLHF. CDR3 bases: TGTGCCAGCAGCTTAGGACAAGGGGGTTACTCACCCCTCCACTTT.

A few counts support this clone. V usage is TRBV9 and J usage is TRBJ2-5; 9 bases match TRBD1. Unmatched junction bases numbered 7, after V lost 3 bases and J lost 7 bases. Germline V gives CDR1 SGDLS, CDR2 YYNGEE. The CDR3 is made up of 14 amino acids. CDR3: CASSADRGRGTQYF. The CDR3 DNA reads as TGTGCCAGCAGCGCGGACAGGGGCCGGGGGACCCAGTACTTC.

Ten or more counts support this clone. The chain couples TRBV4-3 to TRBJ2-3; D perhaps matches TRBD2 (5 bases). Germline V gene data show CDR1 as LGHNA and CDR2 as YSLEER. V dropped 0 bases and J dropped 0 bases, with 10 bases sitting between them. CDR3 length: 16 residues. CDR3 sequence (DNA): TGCGCCAGCAGCCAAGAGGCTAGCACTAGCACAGATACGCAGTATTTT. Translating it yields CASSQEASTSTDTQYF.

This clone was seen only a few times. The V call is TRBV28, the J call TRBJ1-2; D is ambiguous. V was clipped by 5 bases and J by 4 bases, with 11 bases between them. Per germline, CDR1 MDHEN and CDR2 SYDVKM. The CDR3 totals 13 residues. In DNA, the CDR3 is TGTGCCAGCAGTGTGGCGGAGCGCTATGGCTACACCTTC. As protein: CASSVAERYGYTF.

The chain combines TRBV28 with TRBJ2-3; 10 nucleotides align to TRBD2. The V and J ends lost 7 bases and 7 bases, in that order; junction bases with no gene match: 8. This CDR3 is built from 14 residues. Germline V lookup: CDR1 MDHEN, CDR2 SYDVKM. This CDR3 reads CASTGAGGPNTQYF. Written as DNA, the CDR3 is TGTGCCAGCACAGGAGCGGGAGGGCCAAATACGCAGTATTTT.